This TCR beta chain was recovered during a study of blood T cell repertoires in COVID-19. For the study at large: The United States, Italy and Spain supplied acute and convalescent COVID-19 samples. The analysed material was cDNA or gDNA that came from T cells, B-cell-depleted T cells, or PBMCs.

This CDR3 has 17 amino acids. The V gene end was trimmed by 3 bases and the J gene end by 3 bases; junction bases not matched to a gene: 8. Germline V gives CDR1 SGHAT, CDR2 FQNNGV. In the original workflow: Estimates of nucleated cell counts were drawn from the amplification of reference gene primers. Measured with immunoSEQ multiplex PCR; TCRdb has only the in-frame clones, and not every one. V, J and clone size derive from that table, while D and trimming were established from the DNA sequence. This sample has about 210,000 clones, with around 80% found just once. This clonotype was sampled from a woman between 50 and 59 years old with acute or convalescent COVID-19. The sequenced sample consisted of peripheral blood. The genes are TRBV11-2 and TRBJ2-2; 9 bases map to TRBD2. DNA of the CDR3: TGTGCCAGCAGCTTTCCTCGCGGGGGGGGTTACACCGGGGAGCTGTTTTTT. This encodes CASSFPRGGGYTGELFF.